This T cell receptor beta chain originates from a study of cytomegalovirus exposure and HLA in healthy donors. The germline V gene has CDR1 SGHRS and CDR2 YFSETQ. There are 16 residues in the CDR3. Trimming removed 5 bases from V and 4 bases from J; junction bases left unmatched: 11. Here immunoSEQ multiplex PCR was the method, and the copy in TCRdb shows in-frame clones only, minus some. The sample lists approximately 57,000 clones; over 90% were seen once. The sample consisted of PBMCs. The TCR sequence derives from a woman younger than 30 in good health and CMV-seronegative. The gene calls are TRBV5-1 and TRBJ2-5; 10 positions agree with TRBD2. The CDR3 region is CASRPSGGATGETQYF. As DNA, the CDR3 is TGCGCCAGCAGGCCCAGCGGGGGGGCGACAGGAGAGACCCAGTACTTC.